This T cell receptor (beta chain) was identified in a study of blood T cell repertoires in COVID-19. Study-level background: There were acute and convalescent COVID-19 samples, and they came from the United States, Italy and Spain. In each case, the material was cDNA or gDNA derived from T cells, B-cell-depleted T cells, or PBMCs.

While infection was still active, Seattle patients were enrolled and then followed longitudinally. Germline loops: CDR1 SGHDN, CDR2 FVKESK. The CDR3 sequence is 13 residues long. V was shortened by 3 bases and J by 15 bases, with 18 bases between the two germline ends. Per the study methods: Estimation of nucleated cell counts relied on the amplification of reference gene primers. Generated by immunoSEQ multiplex PCR, the TCRdb table keeps only in-frame clones and is missing some. That table is the source of V, J and clone size, and D and trimming were worked out from the DNA. The table has about 300,000 clones, 85% to 90% seen once; the top ten hold 1.8%.

The receptor was derived from a woman under 40 with COVID-19, enrolled during active disease. Sequencing used peripheral blood. This rearrangement joins TRBV14 to TRBJ2-1; possibly TRBD2 for D (6 bases). In nucleotides, the CDR3 is TGTGCCAGCAGCCAGACTGTTTTTGGGGAGGCGTTCTTC. Its translation is CASSQTVFGEAFF.